These 20 T cell receptor beta chains were sequenced from one sample in a study of shared clonotypes between healthy human individuals. Repertoires were generated with immunoSEQ multiplex PCR, while TCRdb's copy carries only in-frame clones and drops some. Here the sample spans 400,000 to 600,000 clones, roughly 95% being singletons. The sample consisted of naive CD4+ T cells sorted from blood. Specified subset: CD45RA+ positively selected. These receptors all come from a woman aged 30 to 39 in good health.

This clone was seen more than once but under ten times. The chain links TRBV19 to TRBJ1-1; D is unresolved. Germline values: CDR1 LNHDA, CDR2 SQIVND (reference sequence). V gave up 3 bases and J gave up 0 bases, with 8 bases separating them. The CDR3 length is 14 residues. The CDR3 DNA reads TGTGCCAGTAGTATTGAGGGAATGAACACTGAAGCTTTCTTT. Translated: CASSIEGMNTEAFF.

V usage is TRBV28 and J usage is TRBJ2-2; D may be TRBD1 or TRBD2 (5 bases each). CDR3 length: 17 amino acids. V lost 6 bases to trimming and J lost 4 bases, with 21 bases between them. Germline assignment: CDR1 MDHEN and CDR2 SYDVKM. The CDR3 nucleotides are TGTGCCAGCAGGACCGTACTTTGGGGGTTCGGCACCGGGGAGCTGTTTTTT. Translation: CASRTVLWGFGTGELFF.

The sample holds one count of this clone. The chain uses TRBV29-1 and TRBJ2-1; D is undetermined. Germline CDR1 and CDR2: SQVTM and ANQGSEA. The ends were cut back, 4 bases at V and 0 bases at J, with 1 base in the middle. CDR3 length: 11 amino acids. CDR3 nucleotides: TGCAGCGTTGTCTCCTACAATGAGCAGTTCTTC. It yields the protein CSVVSYNEQFF.

This clone was seen only once. This chain links TRBV19 with TRBJ1-5, with D uncertain. CDR1 is LNHDA, CDR2 SQIVND, per germline (reference sequence). The CDR3 has 18 residues. V dropped 6 bases and J dropped 1 base, with 22 bases sitting between them. The CDR3 reads CASRRSKEGRTSNQPQHF. DNA for the CDR3: TGTGCCAGTAGGAGAAGTAAAGAGGGAAGAACGAGCAATCAGCCCCAGCATTTT.

This clone is a singleton in its sample. The V gene is TRBV6-6, the J gene TRBJ2-3; the D gene could be TRBD1 or TRBD2 (6 bases each). V was shortened by 0 bases and J by 7 bases, with 14 bases between the two germline ends. CDR1 and CDR2 from the germline V gene are MNHNY and SVGAGI (reference sequence). This CDR3 contains 15 residues. The CDR3 DNA is TGTGCCAGCAGTTACTCGGGCAGGGGCGGGAATACGCAGTATTTT. It specifies CASSYSGRGGNTQYF.

The chain uses TRBV9 and TRBJ2-1; 13 bases match TRBD2. The length of the CDR3 is 16 residues. Germline-derived CDR1 and CDR2 are SGDLS and YYNGEE. V was pared by 0 bases and J by 7 bases, with 4 bases of the junction left unmatched. The CDR3 coding sequence is TGTGCCAGCAGCGTAGAAGGACTAGCGGGAGTTAATGAGCAGTTCTTC. Its protein is CASSVEGLAGVNEQFF.

The CDR3 loop reads CASSLSYRQGAYGYEQYF. The CDR3 DNA reads as TGTGCCAGCAGTTTATCGTACCGGCAGGGGGCATATGGCTACGAGCAGTACTTC. The V call is TRBV27, the J call TRBJ2-7; TRBD1 aligns across 8 bases. J lost 3 bases, V lost 0 bases, and 13 bases had no gene match. CDR1 is MNHEY and CDR2 is SMNVEV in the germline V gene (reference sequence). The CDR3 extends over 18 amino acids.

J is TRBJ1-2 and V is TRBV10-3; a weak D match, TRBD1 (6 bases). The V gene's germline CDR1 is ENHRY and CDR2 SYGVKD. The CDR3 extends over 15 amino acids. Trimming removed 7 bases at V and 5 bases at J, with 20 bases between. Here the CDR3 reads CAINKGQNLIYGYTF. DNA of the CDR3: TGTGCCATCAACAAAGGACAGAACCTTATTTATGGCTACACCTTC.

The rearrangement uses TRBV28 and TRBJ2-1, with TRBD2 matching 8 bases. V was pared by 9 bases and J by 2 bases, with 9 bases of the junction left unmatched. The germline V gene has CDR1 MDHEN and CDR2 SYDVKM. The CDR3 runs to 15 residues. CDR3 coding DNA: TGTGCCAGTAAGTCTCAGCGGGAGCCCTACAATGAGCAGTTCTTC. It yields the protein CASKSQREPYNEQFF.

The V gene is TRBV11-2, the J gene TRBJ2-1, with 9 bases aligning to TRBD2. Trimming took 0 bases from V and 4 from J; bases not matched to a gene: 1. This CDR3 contains 15 residues. Germline V gives CDR1 SGHAT, CDR2 FQNNGV. This CDR3 is CASSLDSGRYNEQFF. CDR3 nucleotides: TGTGCCAGCAGCTTAGATAGCGGGAGATACAATGAGCAGTTCTTC. The complete variable domain, with remaining parts taken from reference TRBV11-2 and TRBJ2-1, reads EAGVAQSPRYKIIEKRQSVAFWCNPISGHATLYWYQQILGQGPKLLIQFQNNGVVDDSQLPKDRFSAERLKGVDSTLKIQPAKLEDSAVYLCASSLDSGRYNEQFFGPGTRLTVL.

The chain combines TRBV5-4 with TRBJ2-7; D is uncertain. Looked up from germline, CDR1 is SGHNT and CDR2 is YYREEE (reference sequence). Between the trimmed V and J ends, which lost 0 bases and 5 bases, there was a span of 12 bases. The length of the CDR3 is 14 residues. The CDR3 DNA is TGTGCCAGCAGCTTGGATCTGGTCTTCCACGAGCAGTACTTC. It specifies CASSLDLVFHEQYF.

The genes are TRBV4-1 and TRBJ2-2; no firm D call. V was pared by 1 base and J by 4 bases, with 13 bases between. The germline V gene has CDR1 MGHRA and CDR2 YSYEKL. The CDR3 is 16 residues long. CDR3 DNA: TGCGCCAGCAGCCAAGCAGGCCGGACCATCACCGGGGAGCTGTTTTTT. Translated: CASSQAGRTITGELFF.

The rearrangement links TRBV14 to TRBJ1-3; D not resolved. Germline assignment: CDR1 SGHDN and CDR2 FVKESK. The CDR3 contains 13 residues. Trimming removed 1 base at V and 0 bases at J, with 1 base between. The CDR3 sequence is CASSQVSGNTIYF. CDR3 nucleotides: TGTGCCAGCAGCCAAGTCTCTGGAAACACCATATATTTT.

The genes are TRBV27 and TRBJ2-7; D remains unclear. The CDR3 totals 13 residues. Germline V lookup: CDR1 MNHEY, CDR2 SMNVEV (reference sequence). Trimming removed 6 bases from V and 3 bases from J, with 12 bases in between. The CDR3 is CASSRVRGYEQYF. The CDR3 DNA sequence: TGTGCCAGCAGCCGGGTCCGAGGCTACGAGCAGTACTTC.

The chain employs TRBV30 and TRBJ1-2; D is unresolved. V was trimmed by 6 bases and J by 0 bases, leaving 11 bases between them. This CDR3 has 13 residues. Germline values: CDR1 GTSNPN, CDR2 SVGIG (reference sequence). The CDR3 region is CACMPAANYGYTF. DNA of the CDR3: TGTGCCTGCATGCCGGCCGCTAACTATGGCTACACCTTC.

V is TRBV7-9 and J is TRBJ2-1; D possibly matches TRBD1 or TRBD2 (5 bases each). Trimming removed 1 base from V and 3 bases from J, with 10 bases in between. CDR1 is SEHNR, CDR2 FQNEAQ, per germline (reference sequence). The CDR3 runs 15 residues. The CDR3 DNA reads TGTGCCAGCAGCTTAGGAGGGGCCATCTACAATGAGCAGTTCTTC. Translating gives CASSLGGAIYNEQFF. Variable domain in full (rest from reference TRBV7-9 and TRBJ2-1): DTGVSQNPRHKITKRGQNVTFRCDPISEHNRLYWYRQTLGQGPEFLTYFQNEAQLEKSRLLSDRFSAERPKGSFSTLEIQRTEQGDSAMYLCASSLGGAIYNEQFFGPGTRLTVL.

The J gene is TRBJ2-7, the V gene TRBV5-6; D ambiguous. The CDR3 is made up of 14 amino acids. Trimming shortened V by 5 bases and J by 3 bases, and 15 bases separated the two germline ends. The germline V gene has CDR1 SGHDT and CDR2 YYEEEE. CDR3 protein: CASSHGASNYEQYF. The CDR3 DNA sequence: TGTGCCAGCAGTCATGGAGCCAGCAACTACGAGCAGTACTTC.

V and J are TRBV28 and TRBJ1-4; a weak D match, TRBD1 (5 bases). Germline values: CDR1 MDHEN, CDR2 SYDVKM. The CDR3 is 16 residues long. The germline V and J ends were trimmed by 4 bases and 2 bases, with 14 bases remaining between them. The CDR3, as DNA: TGTGCCAGCAGTTCCTCTTTGTGGGGGACTAATGAAAAACTGTTTTTT. Translation gives CASSSSLWGTNEKLFF.

The chain is built from TRBV28 and TRBJ2-6; D perhaps matches TRBD1 (6 bases). V was cut by 6 bases and J by 0 bases, with 9 bases left in between. CDR3 length: 15 residues. Germline V CDR1 and CDR2: MDHEN, SYDVKM. The CDR3 loop reads CASRTGSSGANVLTF. For the CDR3, the DNA is TGTGCCAGCAGAACAGGGAGCTCTGGGGCCAACGTCCTGACTTTC.

This clone has a single count. This sequence joins TRBV7-3 and TRBJ2-2; 10 positions agree with TRBD2. Germline lookup yields CDR1 SGHTA and CDR2 FQGTGA. J was trimmed by 6 bases and V by 0 bases; bases with no gene match: 7. This CDR3 contains 17 residues. This CDR3 is CASSLTSPAGGPGELFF. The CDR3 coding sequence is TGTGCCAGCAGCTTAACGTCACCAGCGGGAGGGCCCGGGGAGCTGTTTTTT.